The source of this T cell receptor (beta chain) is a study of cytomegalovirus exposure and HLA in healthy donors. The PCR contained 60 Vbeta and 13 Jbeta primers. This table comes from immunoSEQ multiplex PCR, and its TCRdb copy is limited to in-frame clones, with some not included. The top ten clones hold approximately 15% of a sample with some 100,000 clones, over 65% of them seen once. Sequencing was carried out using PBMCs. This clonotype was obtained from a woman between 18 and 29 years old in good health and CMV-seropositive.

The CDR3 protein is CASSTDRGDEQYF. Here the CDR3 DNA reads TGTGCCAGCAGTACGGACAGGGGAGACGAGCAGTACTTC. The chain has TRBV2 and TRBJ2-5; 9 nucleotides align to TRBD1. The better agreement between TRBJ2-7 and the DNA end casts doubt on the J call. The V gene's germline CDR1 is SNHLY and CDR2 FYNNEI. The CDR3 has 13 amino acids.